This note documents a single TCR beta chain sequence. This entry is derived from a study of T cell changes during pregnancy in multiple sclerosis. Assay: immunoSEQ multiplex PCR; the TCRdb copy retains only in-frame clones and omits some. The data show just over 15,000 clones, with 83% seen just once and about 15% held by the top ten. Germline lookup yields CDR1 SGDLS and CDR2 YYNGEE. Trimming removed 0 bases from V and 3 bases from J; junction bases left unmatched: 9. The CDR3 is made up of 17 amino acids. The origin of this receptor is a female donor in good health, enrolled as a control in a pregnancy study. Sequenced material: CD8+ T cells from peripheral blood mononuclear cells, taken after pregnancy. This chain links TRBV9 with TRBJ2-7; 10 bases are a match to TRBD1. The CDR3 loop reads CASSVARDRGQLYEQYF. The CDR3 bases are TGTGCCAGCAGCGTAGCCCGGGACAGGGGCCAACTCTACGAGCAGTACTTC.